This is a list of T cell receptor beta chains from one sample in a study of blood T cell repertoires in COVID-19. The assay was immunoSEQ multiplex PCR, and TCRdb's table has in-frame clones only and misses some. Among about 90,000 clones listed, about 77% were seen once. Sequencing input: peripheral blood. The receptors derive from a woman of 80 years or more with acute or convalescent COVID-19. Both conserved end residues are part of each CDR3. The D gene is left open where the match is weak. Rows give clone size only sometimes, using once, few, many, or a class for an expanded clone.

J: TRBJ1-1; V: TRBV29-1; size: .; length: 13; D: .; DNA: TGCAGCGTTGTTGGGCAGTTGAACACTGAAGCTTTCTTT; CDR3: CSVVGQLNTEAFF
J: TRBJ1-2; V: TRBV27; size: .; length: 14; D: .; DNA: TGTGCCAGCAGTAGACAGGATCCCTCCTATGGCTACACCTTC; CDR3: CASSRQDPSYGYTF
J: TRBJ2-7; V: TRBV6-2/TRBV6-3; size: once; length: 18; D: TRBD2; DNA: TGTGCCAGCAGTTACTCGTTAACTAGCGGGAGGGCCGGGTACGAGCAGTACTTC; CDR3: CASSYSLTSGRAGYEQYF
J: TRBJ2-1; V: TRBV19; size: .; length: 16; D: TRBD2; DNA: TGTGCCAGTAGTCCCAGGACTAGCGGAGTAATCAATGAGCAGTTCTTC; CDR3: CASSPRTSGVINEQFF
J: TRBJ1-1; V: TRBV12-3/TRBV12-4; size: .; length: 13; D: .; DNA: TGTGCCAGCAACGGACAGTTGAACACTGAAGCTTTCTTT; CDR3: CASNGQLNTEAFF
J: TRBJ1-5; V: TRBV15; size: .; length: 14; D: .; DNA: TGTGCCACCAGGTCCCTAAGCGAAGATCAGCCCCAGCATTTT; CDR3: CATRSLSEDQPQHF
J: TRBJ1-4; V: TRBV6-1; size: .; length: 14; D: .; DNA: TGTGCCAGCAGTGAAACTAGGGTAGATGAAAAACTGTTTTTT; CDR3: CASSETRVDEKLFF
J: TRBJ1-5; V: TRBV6-5; size: .; length: 16; D: TRBD1; DNA: TGTGCCAGCAGTTACTGGGAAGGGGGCCCATTAGAGCCCCAGCATTTT; CDR3: CASSYWEGGPLEPQHF
J: TRBJ1-1; V: TRBV5-1; size: few; length: 15; D: .; DNA: TGCGCCAGCAAAATGGGTGGGGGCATGAACACTGAAGCTTTCTTT; CDR3: CASKMGGGMNTEAFF
J: TRBJ2-1; V: TRBV25-1; size: many; length: 14; D: .; DNA: TGTGCCAGCAGTATGAGCGAGAGAATGGGTGAGCAGTTCTTC; CDR3: CASSMSERMGEQFF
J: TRBJ1-6; V: TRBV28; size: .; length: 15; D: TRBD1; DNA: TGTGCCAGCAGTCCGGGAGACAGGGGAAATTCACCCCTCCACTTT; CDR3: CASSPGDRGNSPLHF
J: TRBJ2-3; V: TRBV24-1; size: .; length: 14; D: TRBD2; DNA: TGTGCCACCGGTAGCGGGAACTACACAGATACGCAGTATTTT; CDR3: CATGSGNYTDTQYF
J: TRBJ1-5; V: TRBV3-1/TRBV3-2; size: .; length: 13; D: .; DNA: TGTGCCAGCAGCCTTGGGGGGGCTCAGCCCCAGCATTTT; CDR3: CASSLGGAQPQHF
J: TRBJ2-1; V: TRBV27; size: .; length: 12; D: .; DNA: TGTGCCAGCAGTTCCTTCTACAATGAGCAGTTCTTC; CDR3: CASSSFYNEQFF
J: TRBJ1-4; V: TRBV7-2; size: .; length: 14; D: .; DNA: TGTGCCAGCAGCATTTTAGGGGGTAATGAAAAACTGTTTTTT; CDR3: CASSILGGNEKLFF